This T cell receptor beta chain was found in a study of cytomegalovirus exposure and HLA in healthy donors (dated by TCRdb to 2017 to 2019). With respect to the entire study: According to an earlier analysis of 550 to 700 of the donors, about 179 million T cells yielded 95 million to 140 million unique TCR beta sequences and more than 250 Gb of sequence data. Approximately 310 gigabases of sequencing data and roughly 80 million unique TCR sequences made up an early release that covered several hundred HLA-typed donors. Of the 398 genotyped donors, over 80% were placed in the genetic ancestry cluster associated with self-reported Caucasian donors. The study aimed to test whether signatures of past pathogen exposure could be identified by cataloging public T cell receptors. Using immunosequencing, the study profiled T cell repertoires from 550 to 750 subjects and related those repertoires to cytomegalovirus serostatus. In addition to the first cohort of 666 subjects, a separate validation cohort of approximately 110 different subjects was used. High-throughput TCR immunosequencing, statistical association of individual TCRs with disease status, and machine learning were combined to predict cytomegalovirus infection status. In a later analysis, previously published TCR beta repertoires from fewer than 750 donors were re-analyzed and high-resolution HLA genotyping was added so that TCR occurrence patterns could be studied. The later analysis used no new phenotypic data to find candidate immune exposures, relying instead on TCR beta sequences and their occurrence across donors. An earlier analysis of several hundred of the donors applied high-throughput TCR beta sequencing to assess whether each TCR beta V gene segment acted as functional or pseudogenic. Alongside the repertoire data, information on donor age, sex, ethnicity and CMV serostatus was compiled. A later genetic analysis took genome-wide SNP genotypes for 398 of the 666 donors and used that subset as a discovery cohort. All discovery cohort repertoires had been generated on a single sequencing platform. HLA typing included class I and class II loci at four-digit resolution. The number of donors typed differed by locus, with about 620-630 for A, B, C, DRB1 and DQB1, more than 500 for DQA1, over 600 for DPA1, and about 450 for DPB1. Several DR-DQ haplotypes were handled as single units for association and clustering because linkage in the cohort was strong. Across approximately 400 genotyped donors of the cohort, an average of about 240,000 unique TCR beta nucleotide sequences per donor were sequenced, and approximately 19% of those sequences were non-productive. Broader findings and caveats from the paper: The earlier analysis of almost 600 of the donors excluded roughly 17 rarely observed V segments, including chromosome 9 orphons, because counts were too low. While some public TCRs were present in many individuals, most TCR sequences turned up only very rarely across donors. In the study, some 160 TCR beta chains were listed as associated with cytomegalovirus. In a later analysis, several top co-occurrence clusters were reported to appear linked to parvovirus B19, influenza, CMV and Epstein-Barr virus. Sequencing depth was assumed to be roughly uniform across donors in the presence/absence analyses, though that assumption may not hold. In an earlier analysis of some 500 of the donors, most TCR beta V segments were observed in productive rearrangements about 87% or about 30% of the time, broadly matching IMGT annotations. Some IMGT-functional V segments, including TRBV6-2 and TRBV6-3, could not be distinguished by the 87-base-pair reads and were therefore excluded. For the cohort, immune exposure information was limited to CMV serostatus. In a later analysis, TCR association rates were found to vary across HLA loci, with the most associated TCRs seen for DRB1 alleles and the fewest for HLA-C alleles. A further reported finding was that TCR beta sequences accurately predicted the HLA-A and HLA-B alleles for most subjects in the first cohort. In a later analysis, 16,951 TCR beta sequences were associated with specific HLA alleles at a false discovery rate of 0.05. A few of the identified cytomegalovirus-associated TCR beta chains were confirmed in vitro to be specific for cytomegalovirus antigens. In a later genetic analysis, fewer N-insertions in productive TCRs were reported among donors in an Asian-associated ancestry cluster than the 666-donor mean. The classifier was reported to diagnose cytomegalovirus status with high specificity and sensitivity in both the original and validation cohorts. In a later analysis, HLA-associated TCR beta chains showed more clonal expansion and lower generation probabilities than non-associated chains that were equally common. HLA typing was unavailable for some donors at each locus, so association tests used only the typed subset. Only TCR beta chains were sequenced in this cohort, and the absence of alpha or paired-chain data limited detectable features. According to a later analysis, most CMV-associated TCR beta chains appeared to be HLA-restricted, and the HLA associations seemed to be driven largely by CMV exposure. An association between a missense DCLRE1C variant and V-gene and J-gene trimming of TCR beta chains was found in a later genetic analysis and replicated in an independent cohort. Correlated functional status among segregating V segments might reflect linkage disequilibrium, but an unknown experimental factor could not be ruled out. The authors suggested that the approach could potentially be extended to other disease states and immunological phenotypes. Strong co-occurrence of HLA alleles, especially DR and DQ, made assigning TCR associations to individual alleles difficult. The sequencing pipeline was judged likely to have produced a cluster of highly shared sequence variants as a technical artifact.

Preparation of the library involved the immunoSEQ multiplex PCR assay. For the multiplex PCR, a mixture combining 60 forward primers for TCR Vbeta segments and 13 reverse primers for TCR Jbeta segments was used. The CDR3 region of rearranged TCR beta genes was amplified from genomic DNA by a multiplex PCR assay. The Illumina HiSeq System was used to sequence the amplified TCR beta libraries as 87-base-pair reads. The authors' pipeline ran thus. In a later analysis, some 80 million unique TCR beta chains were counted across the roughly 670 repertoires, and roughly 11 million of these chains were shared by at least two donors. To remove PCR and sequencing errors, raw reads were error-corrected and collapsed into unique sequences using a nearest-neighbor algorithm that merged closely related sequences. To assign V, D and J gene segments, CDR3 sequences were aligned to IMGT reference sequences. For a sequence to be retained, a match of at least six nucleotides was required to both a V gene segment and a J gene segment. A rearrangement was called productive if the CDR3 had no stop codons and remained in frame with V and J, and every other rearrangement was called non-productive. CDR3 was defined by IMGT convention, running from the second conserved V-encoded cysteine to the conserved J-encoded phenylalanine. In an earlier analysis of approximately 590 of the donors, sequences lacking an unambiguous match to a single V gene segment were excluded. An earlier analysis of fewer than 750 of the donors classified V segments as functional when productive rearrangements were above 56.7% and as segregating when the standard deviation between donors was above 5%. A statistical classification framework was developed to diagnose cytomegalovirus status using the catalog of TCR beta chain sequences. V and J gene assignment, in a later analysis, came from comparing TCR nucleotide sequences with IMGT/GENE-DB human TR gene sequences. The TCRdist pipeline was used in a later analysis to assign CDR3 sequences and most-parsimonious VDJ recombination scenarios. In a later analysis, every TCR beta chain was defined by the combination of its CDR3 amino acid sequence and its V-gene family, and reads without a unique V-gene family were dropped. As a way to deal with suspected cross-contamination and a sequencing artifact, a later analysis dropped hundreds of nucleotide sequences that were highly shared and had low generation probability. In a later analysis, a clonal expansion index was calculated for each public chain from normalized within-repertoire ranks of inferred template counts. Generation probabilities in a later analysis came from a VDJ recombination model fitted to out-of-frame rearrangements, and those results were checked against IGoR. A later analysis scored TCR-TCR, TCR-HLA and TCR-CMV co-occurrence with hypergeometric tests, applying a repertoire-size bias correction to TCR pairs. In a later analysis, false discovery rates were estimated by permuting HLA or CMV assignments 20 times. In a later analysis, co-occurring TCRs were grouped using DBSCAN, with TCRdist sequence similarity added in when clustering inside HLA-allele-positive subsets. Repertoires with fewer than 30,000 or more than 120,000 public chains, plus five repertoires with anomalous nucleotide sharing, were excluded from co-occurrence clustering. Imported from immuneACCESS, the table was reduced by TCRdb to in-frame sequences with V and J called. These copies leave out some clones; in studies compared against another copy, an unresolved V gene accounts for under half, and the cause of the remainder is not known. The V and J calls and the clone size are those of that table, but D and trimming were determined from the DNA. The data table for this sample lists 100,000 to 150,000 clones. The ten largest account for 1.7% of the sample.

Trimming at the junction amounts to 2 bases on V and 1 base on J, and the germline ends lie 3 bases apart. The CDR3, cysteine through phenylalanine, is 12 amino acids long. Only the CDR3 DNA stays, 36 bases, in frame from base 1. Taken from the germline V gene, the CDR1 and CDR2 loops are SNHLY and FYNNEI. Worth noting for this clone: Its antigen is unknown.

The cohort consisted of some 670 healthy bone marrow donors. All cohort members were sampled while nominally healthy, although unrecorded immune exposures were likely present. The donor tested CMV seronegative and was one of the 352 seronegative cohort members. Each donor provided a peripheral blood sample, and peripheral blood mononuclear cells were used for TCR beta sequencing. Genomic DNA extraction from the blood cell samples was performed with the Qiagen DNeasy Blood Extraction Kit. The receptor was derived from a man between 18 and 29 years old in good health and CMV-seronegative. Sequenced: PBMCs. The chain is assembled from TRBV2 and TRBJ2-7; the D gene cannot be named for sure. The CDR3 has the sequence CASSEQSYEQYF. The sequenced DNA is TGTGCCAGCAGTGAACAGTCCTACGAGCAGTACTTC.